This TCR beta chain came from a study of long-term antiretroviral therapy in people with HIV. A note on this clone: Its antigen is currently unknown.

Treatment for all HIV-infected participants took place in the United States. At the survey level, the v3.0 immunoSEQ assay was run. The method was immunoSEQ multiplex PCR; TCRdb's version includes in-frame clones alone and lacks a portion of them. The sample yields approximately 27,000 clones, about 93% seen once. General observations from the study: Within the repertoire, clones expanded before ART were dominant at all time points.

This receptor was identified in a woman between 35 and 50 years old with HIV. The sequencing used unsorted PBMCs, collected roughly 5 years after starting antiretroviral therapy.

This chain's CDR3 is CASSLSPWAGNYGYTF. As DNA, the CDR3 is TGTGCCAGCAGCTTGTCGCCGTGGGCAGGCAACTATGGCTACACCTTC. The chain carries TRBV11-3 and TRBJ1-2; the D is unclear. Deletions cut 3 bases from V and 2 bases from J, with 16 bases between. Germline V gene lookup returns CDR1 SGHNT and CDR2 YENEEA. The CDR3 sequence is 16 residues long.